What follows are 32 T cell receptor beta chains derived from one specimen sequenced in a study of siplizumab effects on memory and regulatory T cells. Sequencing was performed with immunoSEQ multiplex PCR; in TCRdb, only in-frame clones are kept and a portion is missing. This sample yields roughly 50,000 clones, of which over 75% are seen a single time; around 0.3% belongs to the top ten. The sample consisted of naive CD8+ T cells sorted from blood. All receptors derive from a human donor in good health.

V gene TRBV4-1 combines with J gene TRBJ2-7, with D maybe TRBD1 (5 bases). The CDR3 is made up of 16 amino acids. Trimming removed 1 base at V and 5 bases at J, with 18 bases between. From germline, CDR1 is MGHRA and CDR2 YSYEKL. In DNA, the CDR3 is TGCGCCAGCAGCCAAGCTCCAGGGTTAGACCCTGACGAGCAGTACTTC. It encodes CASSQAPGLDPDEQYF.

This chain links TRBV19 with TRBJ1-5; D remains unclear. The CDR3 spans 15 residues. Germline V gene lookup returns CDR1 LNHDA and CDR2 SQIVND (reference sequence). V gave up 6 bases and J gave up 0 bases, with 12 bases separating them. The DNA of the CDR3 is TGTGCCAGTAGGTGGCAGCCGTATAGCAATCAGCCCCAGCATTTT. Translating gives CASRWQPYSNQPQHF.

In its sample, this clone was seen once. The chain recombines TRBV27 with TRBJ2-5; TRBD2 agrees at 9 bases. The germline CDR1 and CDR2 sequences are MNHEY and SMNVEV (reference sequence). V lost 2 bases, J lost 7 bases, and 17 bases stayed unmatched. This CDR3 is 18 amino acids long. DNA for the CDR3: TGTGCCAGCAGTTTAAGGCCTAGCGGGGACCTACCCTCAAGGACCCAGTACTTC. This sequence encodes CASSLRPSGDLPSRTQYF.

V is TRBV6-1 and J is TRBJ2-5; D remains unclear. The assigned J gene may be wrong: the sequence end matches TRBJ2-7 better. The CDR3 runs to 14 residues. The V gene's germline CDR1 is MNHNS and CDR2 SASEGT. CDR3 amino acids: CASSTLERVFEQYF. Written as DNA, the CDR3 is TGTGCCAGCAGTACCCTCGAGAGAGTCTTCGAGCAGTACTTC.

V usage is TRBV13 and J usage is TRBJ1-1; 10 bases line up with TRBD1. The germline V gene encodes CDR1 PRHDT and CDR2 FYEKMQ (reference sequence). V shed 5 bases and J 6 bases; nucleotides not matched to a gene: 3. This CDR3 contains 13 residues. For the CDR3, the DNA is TGTGCCAGCAGCCATGGGACAGGGGCTGAAGCTTTCTTT. Protein sequence: CASSHGTGAEAFF.

The V gene is TRBV6-5, the J gene TRBJ2-1; the D is unclear. With 7 bases removed from V and 1 base from J, the gap between germline ends came to 11 bases. The CDR3 length is 14 residues. CDR1 and CDR2 (germline): MNHEY, SVGAGI. CDR3 DNA sequence: TGTGCCAGCATCTCACCCCGGTCCTACAATGAGCAGTTCTTC. Encoded protein: CASISPRSYNEQFF.

The chain combines TRBV7-3 with TRBJ2-3, with 9 positions matching TRBD2. In germline, CDR1 is SGHTA, CDR2 FQGTGA. V was clipped by 2 bases and J by 4 bases; unmatched bases: 19. The CDR3 length is 20 residues. Here the CDR3 DNA reads TGTGCCAGCAGCTTAGGGTTGGCAGCGGGAGGCCCTACACGTCCAGATACGCAGTATTTT. It translates to CASSLGLAAGGPTRPDTQYF.

The chain uses TRBV5-1 and TRBJ1-1; D is perhaps TRBD1 (5 bases). The ends were cut back, 0 bases at V and 1 base at J, with 16 bases in the middle. The CDR3 loop spans 17 amino acids. CDR1 and CDR2 (germline): SGHRS, YFSETQ. DNA for the CDR3: TGCGCCAGCAGCTTGGGTGCCAGGGAAGAGTGGAACACTGAAGCTTTCTTT. Protein: CASSLGAREEWNTEAFF.

The DNA for the CDR3 is TGTGCCAGCAGCTCCCCGACTAGCGTTGACAGTGAGCAGTTCTTC. Amino acid sequence: CASSSPTSVDSEQFF. The V call is TRBV5-6, the J call TRBJ2-1; 8 nucleotides align to TRBD2. The V and J ends lost 3 bases and 9 bases, in that order; junction bases with no gene match: 11. Germline-derived CDR1 and CDR2 are SGHDT and YYEEEE. This CDR3 is built from 15 residues. The variable domain in full, with the rest retrieved from reference TRBV5-6 and TRBJ2-1, is DAGVTQSPTHLIKTRGQQVTLRCSPKSGHDTVSWYQQALGQGPQFIFQYYEEEERQRGNFPDRFSGHQFPNYSSELNVNALLLGDSALYLCASSSPTSVDSEQFFGPGTRLTVL.

This clone was observed a few times. This sequence joins TRBV7-9 and TRBJ1-5; D may be TRBD1 (5 bases). The CDR3 sequence is 17 residues long. V lost 5 bases and J 0 bases, leaving 17 bases between the germline ends. Germline CDR1 reads SEHNR; CDR2 reads FQNEAQ (reference sequence). In DNA form, the CDR3 reads TGTGCCAGCAGCCTAGTCGGAAGGGGATATAGCAATCAGCCCCAGCATTTT. This sequence encodes CASSLVGRGYSNQPQHF.

V is TRBV4-2 and J is TRBJ2-1, with D hard to call. Germline V gene lookup returns CDR1 LGHNA and CDR2 YNFKEQ. CDR3 size: 15 residues. The V end was cut by 1 base, the J end by 8 bases, with 15 bases between. Here the CDR3 reads CASSQVLAPSDEQFF. The CDR3 DNA is TGTGCCAGCAGCCAAGTGTTGGCCCCCTCCGATGAGCAGTTCTTC.

The V call is TRBV7-9, the J call TRBJ1-4, with 7 bases that match TRBD1. The germline CDR1 and CDR2 sequences are SEHNR and FQNEAQ (reference sequence). The CDR3 totals 16 residues. V was clipped by 5 bases and J by 0 bases; unmatched bases: 6. For the CDR3, the DNA is TGTGCCAGCAGCCCCTTAACAGGGGCAACTAATGAAAAACTGTTTTTT. It yields the protein CASSPLTGATNEKLFF.

CDR3 in amino acids: CAWSGGTSSVDEQFF. The DNA of the CDR3 is TGTGCCTGGAGTGGCGGGACTAGCTCCGTCGATGAGCAGTTCTTC. This sequence joins TRBV30 and TRBJ2-1; 9 bases are shared with TRBD2. Germline V lookup: CDR1 GTSNPN, CDR2 SVGIG (reference sequence). Trimming cost V 1 base and J 8 bases; bases outside gene matches: 9. The length of the CDR3 is 15 residues.

The chain links TRBV2 to TRBJ2-2; TRBD2 matches at 14 bases. The V segment lost 7 bases and the J segment 4 bases; nucleotides outside the gene matches: 5. The CDR3 contains 16 residues. CDR1 SNHLY and CDR2 FYNNEI come from the germline V gene. The CDR3 DNA follows: TGTGCCAGCATACCGGGACTAGCGGGGGCCACCGGGGAGCTGTTTTTT. It is translated as CASIPGLAGATGELFF.

The genes are TRBV5-8 and TRBJ2-7, with TRBD1 identical over 9 bases. The V gene's germline CDR1 is SGHTS and CDR2 YDEGEE. V gave up 6 bases and J gave up 3 bases; unmatched junction bases: 7. CDR3 size: 14 residues. This chain's CDR3 is CASTIRDRVYEQYF. CDR3 nucleotide sequence: TGTGCCAGCACCATCCGGGACAGGGTCTACGAGCAGTACTTC.

This clone appeared a single time. The chain has TRBV7-2 and TRBJ2-7, with a weak D call TRBD2 (6 bases). The germline V gene has CDR1 SGHTA and CDR2 FQGNSA. The CDR3 has 17 residues. V gave up 5 bases and J gave up 5 bases, with 25 bases separating them. This CDR3 reads CASSLRGVSYTGDEQYF. Written as DNA, the CDR3 is TGTGCCAGCAGCCTTCGGGGAGTTTCGTACACGGGGGACGAGCAGTACTTC.

In its sample, this clone was seen a few times. The chain carries TRBV2 and TRBJ1-2, with D perhaps matching TRBD1 (6 bases). The germline gives CDR1 SNHLY, CDR2 FYNNEI. The germline V and J ends were trimmed by 2 bases and 2 bases, with 18 bases remaining between them. The CDR3 extends over 17 amino acids. The CDR3 here is CASSESSGALYNYGYTF. As DNA, the CDR3 is TGTGCCAGCAGTGAATCATCAGGGGCGCTATACAACTATGGCTACACCTTC.

This chain links TRBV13 with TRBJ2-3; D gene ambiguous. CDR1 is PRHDT and CDR2 is FYEKMQ in the germline V gene (reference sequence). This CDR3 contains 12 residues. The V and J ends lost 4 bases and 10 bases respectively, with 12 bases between them. The CDR3 here is CASSSDRGPQYF. DNA for the CDR3: TGTGCCAGCAGCTCGGATAGAGGTCCGCAGTATTTT.

This chain connects TRBV2 to TRBJ1-3; possible D gene TRBD1, 6 bases. V lost 4 bases to trimming and J lost 0 bases, with 19 bases between them. CDR1 is SNHLY, CDR2 FYNNEI, per germline. The CDR3 runs to 18 residues. The CDR3 reads CASSVSRGAQSSGNTIYF. In nucleotides, the CDR3 is TGTGCCAGCAGTGTTTCACGGGGGGCCCAAAGCTCTGGAAACACCATATATTTT.

J is TRBJ1-1 and V is TRBV4-2; TRBD1 aligns across 7 bases. Trimming removed 3 bases from V and 8 bases from J; junction bases left unmatched: 0. The CDR3 length is 11 residues. Germline V gives CDR1 LGHNA, CDR2 YNFKEQ. The CDR3 protein is CASSQGQEAFF. CDR3 sequence (DNA): TGTGCCAGCAGCCAGGGACAGGAAGCTTTCTTT.

This chain uses TRBV7-7 with TRBJ2-7; D is perhaps TRBD1 (5 bases). The germline V gene has CDR1 SSHAT and CDR2 FNYEAQ (reference sequence). V was pared by 5 bases and J by 4 bases, with 18 bases between. This CDR3 region has 15 residues. CDR3: CASSTGWGGGYEQYF. CDR3 DNA sequence: TGTGCCAGCAGCACCGGATGGGGCGGCGGTTACGAGCAGTACTTC.

The chain links TRBV29-1 to TRBJ2-7, with a tentative D call TRBD2 (6 bases). The V end was cut by 3 bases, the J end by 3 bases, with 18 bases between. CDR1 is SQVTM and CDR2 is ANQGSEA in the germline V gene. This CDR3 is 15 amino acids long. CDR3 DNA: TGCAGCGTTGATGTCGAGGGACTTCCCTTCTACGAGCAGTACTTC. Its translation: CSVDVEGLPFYEQYF.

The chain carries TRBV5-5 and TRBJ2-7; 12 nucleotides line up with TRBD2. The CDR3 sequence is 16 residues long. CDR1 is SGHKS, CDR2 YYEKEE, per germline (reference sequence). V dropped 0 bases and J dropped 7; count of bases not matched to a gene: 8. Here the CDR3 DNA reads TGTGCCAGCAGCTTGGAAGGACTAGCGGGATCGAGGGAGCAGTACTTC. Encoded protein: CASSLEGLAGSREQYF.

The J gene is TRBJ2-7, the V gene TRBV4-1; tentatively, D is TRBD1 (6 bases). The ends were cut back, 5 bases at V and 4 bases at J, with 12 bases in the middle. The CDR3 loop spans 13 amino acids. Germline V gene sequence: CDR1 MGHRA, CDR2 YSYEKL. CDR3 nucleotide sequence: TGCGCCAGCAGCGTTGGGGGCGGTTACGAGCAGTACTTC. Translation: CASSVGGGYEQYF.

The CDR3 loop reads CASRTGPNTEAFF. The CDR3 bases are TGCGCCAGCAGGACAGGGCCTAACACTGAAGCTTTCTTT. The V call is TRBV4-1, the J call TRBJ1-1; TRBD1 aligns across 7 bases. J was trimmed by 2 bases and V by 6 bases; bases with no gene match: 3. The germline gives CDR1 MGHRA, CDR2 YSYEKL. The CDR3 has 13 residues.

J is TRBJ1-2 and V is TRBV11-2, with D possibly matching TRBD1 (5 bases). CDR3 length: 14 amino acids. Germline assignment: CDR1 SGHAT and CDR2 FQNNGV. Trimming left V 3 bases short and J 3 bases short, with 11 bases between. In DNA, the CDR3 is TGTGCCAGCAGCTTGTTCAGGGATGACTATGGCTACACCTTC. This sequence encodes CASSLFRDDYGYTF.

The rearrangement joins TRBV29-1 to TRBJ2-1; 7 bases agree with TRBD1. V lost 5 bases and J lost 8; bases outside the gene matches: 3. The germline V gene encodes CDR1 SQVTM and CDR2 ANQGSEA. The CDR3 loop spans 11 amino acids. CDR3 DNA sequence: TGCAGCGTTCGGGACAGCCATGAGCAGTTCTTC. Translation gives CSVRDSHEQFF.

This clone was observed once. This chain connects TRBV9 to TRBJ2-7, with TRBD2 matching 7 bases. V trimming: 1 base; J trimming: 2 bases; junction bases outside the gene matches: 9. The CDR3 is 16 residues long. In germline, CDR1 is SGDLS, CDR2 YYNGEE. CDR3 amino acids: CASSVNAGATTYEQYF. As DNA, the CDR3 is TGTGCCAGCAGCGTAAATGCGGGAGCGACTACCTACGAGCAGTACTTC.

In this sample, this clone turned up a few times. V usage is TRBV5-4 and J usage is TRBJ2-7; 12 bases line up with TRBD2. The germline V gene encodes CDR1 SGHNT and CDR2 YYREEE (reference sequence). This CDR3 comprises 15 residues. The junction had 4 bases not matched to a gene; V was cut back by 4 bases and J by 2 bases. The CDR3 DNA reads as TGTGCCAGCAGCGAACTAGCGGGAGGTACCTACGAGCAGTACTTC. Its translation is CASSELAGGTYEQYF.

V gene TRBV13 combines with J gene TRBJ1-2, with a possible D match to TRBD1 (6 bases). Germline values: CDR1 PRHDT, CDR2 FYEKMQ (reference sequence). The CDR3 is made up of 14 amino acids. Trimming removed 5 bases from V and 4 bases from J, with 14 bases in between. CDR3: CASSPSQGSYGYTF. The CDR3 DNA reads TGTGCCAGCAGCCCCTCCCAGGGGTCCTATGGCTACACCTTC.

This clone was counted between two and nine times. V is TRBV5-4 and J is TRBJ2-7; D remains unclear. CDR1 and CDR2 (germline): SGHNT, YYREEE (reference sequence). The CDR3 has 11 amino acids. The germline V and J ends were trimmed by 4 bases and 3 bases, with 5 bases remaining between them. The DNA for the CDR3 is TGTGCCAGCAGCACCGACTACGAGCAGTACTTC. The encoded protein is CASSTDYEQYF.

V and J are TRBV4-1 and TRBJ1-1; D not certain. The CDR3 length is 13 residues. Germline V gene sequence: CDR1 MGHRA, CDR2 YSYEKL. Trimming took 0 bases from V and 7 from J, leaving 9 bases between them. CDR3 amino acids: CASSQDPLVEAFF. CDR3 DNA sequence: TGCGCCAGCAGCCAAGATCCCCTCGTTGAAGCTTTCTTT.